A selection of T cell receptor beta chains follows, all from one sample in a study of control samples from healthy donors and cancer patients. The repertoire was sequenced with immunoSEQ multiplex PCR; TCRdb's copy has only in-frame clones and lacks some. The repertoire holds 200,000 or so clones, with around 90% as singletons. Material for sequencing was blood. The source is a man aged 25-45 years in good health. Each CDR3 is given with its conserved first and last residue. D genes are given only for firm matches. Expanded clones get a size class; other rows say once, few or many, or leave the size out.

TRBV10-1	TRBD1	NA	13	TRBJ2-7	CASGRTGGDEQYF
TRBV9	NA	NA	13	TRBJ2-3	CASSVVQTDTQYF
TRBV6-5	NA	NA	15	TRBJ1-1	CASSYSPTENTEAFF
TRBV19	NA	NA	15	TRBJ1-3	CASNHLGGYGNTIYF
TRBV21-1	NA	NA	15	TRBJ2-7	CASSNRRQHSYEQYF
TRBV18	NA	NA	14	TRBJ2-7	CASSPGQSSYEQYF
TRBV7-9	NA	NA	13	TRBJ1-1	CASSSPRGREAFF
TRBV7-9	TRBD1	NA	15	TRBJ2-7	CASRRQGRTEYEQYF
TRBV6-4	NA	NA	13	TRBJ2-1	CASSVTSYNEQFF
TRBV27	TRBD1	once	15	TRBJ1-2	CASSFRRDRGYGYTF
TRBV6-5	TRBD1	NA	12	TRBJ2-7	CASRTGSYEQYF
TRBV5-1	NA	NA	15	TRBJ1-2	CASSFLKGQGYGYTF
TRBV6-5	NA	NA	16	TRBJ1-4	CASSYGAGTTNEKLFF
TRBV4-1	TRBD1	NA	16	TRBJ1-6	CASTHAPGQRNSPLHF
TRBV14	NA	NA	12	TRBJ2-1	CASSPGNNEQFF
TRBV2	NA	NA	14	TRBJ1-6	CASSERTLNSPLHF
TRBV5-1	TRBD1	NA	14	TRBJ2-3	CASSLGRGPDTQYF
TRBV4-1	NA	NA	14	TRBJ2-3	CASSQAAVTDTQYF
TRBV19	NA	NA	14	TRBJ1-2	CASSIAVRSYGYTF
TRBV27	NA	NA	16	TRBJ1-5	CASSPGGQYSNQPQHF
TRBV29-1	TRBD1	NA	14	TRBJ2-7	CSVGTGGQSYEQYF
TRBV27	NA	NA	14	TRBJ2-3	CASSLSSPTDTQYF
TRBV5-1	TRBD1	once	17	TRBJ2-2	CASSLGYGTGNTGELFF
TRBV19	NA	NA	15	TRBJ1-5	CASSIVVGSNQPQHF
TRBV11-3	TRBD2	few	16	TRBJ2-2	CASSRGRGGRPGELFF
TRBV6-5	TRBD2	NA	14	TRBJ2-1	CASKGTSGDNEQFF
TRBV20-1	NA	NA	12	TRBJ1-1	CSASRVGGRAFF
TRBV3-1/TRBV3-2	NA	NA	12	TRBJ1-1	CASSQVREVAFF
TRBV5-6	NA	NA	13	TRBJ2-7	CASSMDRVYEQYF
TRBV11-2	TRBD1	NA	14	TRBJ2-1	CASSLDRQGREQFF
TRBV13	TRBD1	few	17	TRBJ2-7	CASSTRSSGQGGYEQYF
TRBV6-4	NA	few	15	TRBJ2-1	CASSDSAGGGGEQFF
TRBV6-5	TRBD1	NA	15	TRBJ2-1	CASSDTGQSYNEQFF
TRBV5-5	NA	NA	15	TRBJ2-7	CASSLGGGRSPEQYF
TRBV11-3	NA	NA	13	TRBJ2-7	CASSSARGYEQYF
TRBV10-2	NA	few	15	TRBJ1-3	CASRPWTGYLDTIYF
TRBV18	TRBD1	NA	17	TRBJ2-7	CASSPPVAGTGLYEQYF
TRBV28	NA	NA	13	TRBJ1-6	CASSSGAGSPLHF
TRBV5-6	TRBD1	NA	14	TRBJ1-2	CASSNGDRGYGYTF
TRBV27	TRBD2	NA	15	TRBJ2-5	CASSLLAGGQETQYF
TRBV30	TRBD1	NA	16	TRBJ2-6	CAWSRQGDSGANVLTF
TRBV28	NA	NA	16	TRBJ2-7	CASSLDPGTGQTEQYF
TRBV10-2	NA	NA	12	TRBJ1-1	CASGPGNTEAFF
TRBV20-1	TRBD1	NA	14	TRBJ2-7	CSASPRDRAYEQYF
TRBV5-1	NA	NA	13	TRBJ2-5	CASSFRGQETQYF
TRBV2	TRBD1	NA	15	TRBJ1-5	CASSDWGQTGQPQHF
TRBV19	TRBD1	NA	15	TRBJ1-1	CASTLRQGSNTEAFF
TRBV6-2/TRBV6-3	TRBD1	few	15	TRBJ1-4	CASSNPGQGTEKLFF
TRBV2	TRBD1	NA	16	TRBJ2-5	CASNPRTGGSGETQYF
TRBV7-9	TRBD2	NA	15	TRBJ2-1	CASSGLAGGNNEQFF
TRBV7-6	TRBD2	NA	15	TRBJ2-3	CASSSGGAVTDTQYF